Below, 7 T cell receptor beta chains from the same sample are listed, as sequenced in a study of cytomegalovirus exposure and HLA in healthy donors. Amplification used 60 Vbeta primers and 13 Jbeta primers. The data were produced by immunoSEQ multiplex PCR, yet TCRdb's version contains in-frame clones alone and is incomplete. The repertoire has about 190,000 clones, more than 75% of them found once; the top ten carry 0.8%. Sequencing was performed on PBMCs. The origin of the receptors is a woman between 18 and 29 years old in good health and CMV-seronegative.

The chain has TRBV10-2 and TRBJ1-1; D might be TRBD1 (6 bases). The CDR3 is 12 residues long. The germline CDR1 and CDR2 sequences are WSHSY and SAAADI. Trimming cost V 6 bases and J 1 base, with 6 bases left between them. The DNA for the CDR3 is TGCGCCAGCAGACAGGGGAACACTGAAGCTTTCTTT. Protein sequence: CASRQGNTEAFF.

This clone was observed once. The V and J genes are TRBV18 and TRBJ2-7; a possible D gene is TRBD1 (6 bases). Germline assignment: CDR1 KGHSH and CDR2 LQKENI. The V gene lost 3 bases and the J gene lost 2 bases, with 11 bases spanning the gap. CDR3 length equals 14 residues. The CDR3 is CASSPRQAAYEQYF. DNA of the CDR3: TGTGCCAGCTCACCGCGACAGGCCGCCTACGAGCAGTACTTC.

The chain joins TRBV4-2 to TRBJ2-7; D gene unclear. The CDR3 sequence is 16 residues long. V lost 1 base and J lost 3, with 16 bases in between. Germline CDR1 LGHNA, CDR2 YNFKEQ. CDR3 region: CASSQVRTTTSYEQYF. The CDR3 DNA follows: TGTGCCAGCAGCCAAGTTCGTACCACCACCAGCTACGAGCAGTACTTC.

The CDR3 protein is CASRNIRDRESHEQYF. The DNA for the CDR3 is TGTGCCAGCAGAAATATCCGGGACAGGGAGTCCCACGAGCAGTACTTC. The chain is built from TRBV6-4 and TRBJ2-7; 9 bases line up with TRBD1. CDR1 and CDR2 from the germline V gene are MRHNA and SNTAGT. Trimming took 6 bases from V and 5 from J; bases not matched to a gene: 14. The CDR3 totals 16 residues.

The chain joins TRBV5-6 to TRBJ1-3; no clear D gene. Looked up from germline, CDR1 is SGHDT and CDR2 is YYEEEE. The CDR3 extends over 14 amino acids. V was pared by 1 base and J by 2 bases, with 7 bases between. CDR3 nucleotide sequence: TGTGCCAGCAGCTTGCAGGTGGCTGGAAACACCATATATTTT. This encodes CASSLQVAGNTIYF.

The gene calls are TRBV18 and TRBJ1-5; a possible D gene is TRBD1 (5 bases). V lost 3 bases to trimming and J lost 6 bases, with 15 bases between them. CDR3 length: 15 amino acids. From germline, CDR1 is KGHSH and CDR2 LQKENI. DNA of the CDR3: TGTGCCAGCTCACCCGAAGGGGCGAAGAGTCAGCCCCAGCATTTT. Protein sequence: CASSPEGAKSQPQHF.

The CDR3 here is CASSKGGTVGGETQYF. DNA of the CDR3: TGCGCCAGCAGCAAAGGAGGGACAGTGGGGGGAGAGACCCAGTACTTC. The chain uses TRBV5-1 and TRBJ2-5; possible D gene TRBD1, 7 bases. In germline, CDR1 is SGHRS, CDR2 YFSETQ. The V end was cut by 4 bases, the J end by 4 bases, with 20 bases between. CDR3 length equals 16 residues.